The present TCR beta chain was sequenced within a study of OX40 agonist ivuxolimab in advanced cancers. Across the whole study: Prior anti-PD-1, anti-PD-L1 or anti-CTLA-4 therapy did not bar entry, and 40% had some. Whole-study results and caveats: Partial responders dosed at 0.1-3.0 mg/kg displayed clonal expansion ranking among the lowest.

The CDR3 is 12 residues long. Per germline, CDR1 MDHEN and CDR2 SYDVKM. V shed 2 bases and J shed 5 bases, with 4 bases lying between them. The assay was immunoSEQ multiplex PCR, and TCRdb's table has in-frame clones only and misses some. The sample holds under 100,000 clones, 80% to 95% seen once. To note about this clone: What it recognizes is unknown.

The chain links TRBV28 to TRBJ1-5; D remains ambiguous. This material consisted of CD4+ or CD8+ T cells sorted from blood, taken in a trial of the OX40 agonist ivuxolimab. The sequence came from an adult with an advanced solid tumor such as melanoma, head and neck, liver or kidney cancer. This CDR3 reads CASSLEDQPQHF. The CDR3 DNA sequence: TGTGCCAGCAGTTTAGAGGATCAGCCCCAGCATTTT.